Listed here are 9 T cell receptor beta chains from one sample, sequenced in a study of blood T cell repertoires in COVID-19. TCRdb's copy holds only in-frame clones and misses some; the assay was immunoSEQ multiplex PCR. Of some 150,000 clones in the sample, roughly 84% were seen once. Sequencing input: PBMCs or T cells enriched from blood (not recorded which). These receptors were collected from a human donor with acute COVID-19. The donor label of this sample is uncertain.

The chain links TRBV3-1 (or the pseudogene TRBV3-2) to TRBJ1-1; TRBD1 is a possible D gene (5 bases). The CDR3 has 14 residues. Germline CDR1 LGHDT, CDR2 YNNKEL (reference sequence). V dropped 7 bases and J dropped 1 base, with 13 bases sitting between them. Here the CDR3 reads CASKLGGGNTEAFF. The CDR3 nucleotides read TGTGCCAGCAAATTGGGCGGGGGGAACACTGAAGCTTTCTTT.

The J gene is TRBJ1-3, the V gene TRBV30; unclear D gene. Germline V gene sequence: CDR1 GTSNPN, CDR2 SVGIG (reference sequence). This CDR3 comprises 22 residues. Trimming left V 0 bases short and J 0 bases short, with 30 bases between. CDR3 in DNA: TGTGCCTGGAGTGTACAAGGGAGAAGTGGTCCTAGTTATGCGAGCTCTGGAAACACCATATATTTT. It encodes CAWSVQGRSGPSYASSGNTIYF.

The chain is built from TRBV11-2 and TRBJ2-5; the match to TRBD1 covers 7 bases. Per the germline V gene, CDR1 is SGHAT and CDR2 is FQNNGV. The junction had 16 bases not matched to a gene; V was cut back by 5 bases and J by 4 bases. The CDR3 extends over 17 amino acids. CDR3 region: CASSHLASTGSLETQYF. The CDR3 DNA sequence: TGTGCCAGCAGCCACCTGGCCTCGACAGGGAGTTTAGAGACCCAGTACTTC. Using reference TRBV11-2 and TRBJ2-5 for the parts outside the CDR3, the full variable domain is EAGVAQSPRYKIIEKRQSVAFWCNPISGHATLYWYQQILGQGPKLLIQFQNNGVVDDSQLPKDRFSAERLKGVDSTLKIQPAKLEDSAVYLCASSHLASTGSLETQYFGPGTRLLVL.

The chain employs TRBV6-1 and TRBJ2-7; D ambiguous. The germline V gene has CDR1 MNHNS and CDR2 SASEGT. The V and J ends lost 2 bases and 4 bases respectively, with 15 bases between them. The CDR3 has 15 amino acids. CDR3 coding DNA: TGTGCCAGCAGTGAACCACCCGTGGAGCAGTACGAGCAGTACTTC. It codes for CASSEPPVEQYEQYF.

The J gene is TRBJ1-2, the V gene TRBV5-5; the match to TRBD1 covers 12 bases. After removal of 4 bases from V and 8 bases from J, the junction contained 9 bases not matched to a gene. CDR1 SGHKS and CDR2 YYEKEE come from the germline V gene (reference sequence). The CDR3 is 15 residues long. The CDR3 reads CASSRGAGTGGGYTF. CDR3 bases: TGTGCCAGCAGCCGGGGGGCAGGGACAGGGGGCGGCTACACCTTC.

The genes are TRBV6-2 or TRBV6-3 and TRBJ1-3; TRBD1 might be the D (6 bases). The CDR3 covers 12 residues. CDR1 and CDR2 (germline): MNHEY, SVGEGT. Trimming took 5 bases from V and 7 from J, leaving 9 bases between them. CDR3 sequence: CASSGQWNTIYF. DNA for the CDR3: TGTGCCAGCAGTGGACAGTGGAACACCATATATTTT.

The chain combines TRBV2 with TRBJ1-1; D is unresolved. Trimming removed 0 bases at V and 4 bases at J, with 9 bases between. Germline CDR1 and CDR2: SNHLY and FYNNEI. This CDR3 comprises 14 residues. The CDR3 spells CASSEAVSGTEAFF. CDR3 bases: TGTGCCAGCAGTGAAGCGGTGTCGGGCACTGAAGCTTTCTTT.

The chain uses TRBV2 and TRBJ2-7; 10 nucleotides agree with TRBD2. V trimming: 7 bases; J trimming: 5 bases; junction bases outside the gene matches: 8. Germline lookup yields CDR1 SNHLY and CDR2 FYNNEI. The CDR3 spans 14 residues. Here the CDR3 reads CASTSRLAGDEQYF. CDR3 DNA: TGTGCCAGCACTTCCCGGCTAGCGGGGGACGAGCAGTACTTC.

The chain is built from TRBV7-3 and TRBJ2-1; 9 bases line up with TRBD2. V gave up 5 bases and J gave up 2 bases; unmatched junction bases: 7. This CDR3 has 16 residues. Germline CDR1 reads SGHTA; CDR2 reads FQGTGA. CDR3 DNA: TGTGCCAGCAGCCTGGCCGGGACTAGCCCCTACAATGAGCAGTTCTTC. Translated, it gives CASSLAGTSPYNEQFF. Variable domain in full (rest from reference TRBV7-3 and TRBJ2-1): GAGVSQTPSNKVTEKGKYVELRCDPISGHTALYWYRQSLGQGPEFLIYFQGTGAADDSGLPNDRFFAVRPEGSVSTLKIQRTERGDSAVYLCASSLAGTSPYNEQFFGPGTRLTVL.